This TCR beta chain was obtained from a study of cytomegalovirus exposure and HLA in healthy donors. Overall study results and limits: Analyses of presence/absence relied on an assumption of roughly uniform sequencing depth across donors.

The J segment lost 4 bases and the V segment lost 4 bases, leaving 4 bases of the junction unmatched. Germline V gives CDR1 MNHNS, CDR2 SASEGT. The CDR3 loop spans 14 amino acids. Researchers ran the PCR with 60 Vbeta and 13 Jbeta primers. The repertoire was sequenced with immunoSEQ multiplex PCR; TCRdb's copy has only in-frame clones and lacks some. The sample records about 130,000 clones, 80% being singletons. A remark on this clone: Its antigen is not known.

The chain uses TRBV6-1 and TRBJ1-3, with TRBD1 identical over 7 bases. The sequence came from a human donor in good health. Sequencing used PBMCs. This CDR3 reads CASSAWDRGNTIYF. The DNA of the CDR3 is TGTGCCAGCAGTGCTTGGGACAGAGGAAACACCATATATTTT.